This T cell receptor beta chain came from a study of control samples from healthy donors and cancer patients. The CDR3 covers 15 residues. From germline, CDR1 is SGDLS and CDR2 YYNGEE. The J segment lost 4 bases and the V segment lost 4 bases, leaving 8 bases of the junction unmatched. The protocol was immunoSEQ multiplex PCR, while the TCRdb copy is restricted to in-frame clones and leaves out a portion. Here the sample spans under 70,000 clones, approximately 91% being singletons. The sequencing sample was made of blood. The clonotype originates from a man between 50 and 59 years old in good health. V is TRBV9 and J is TRBJ1-5; TRBD1 agrees at 7 bases. The CDR3, as DNA: TGTGCCAGCAGCCAGGGGGAACAGGGTAATCAGCCCCAGCATTTT. The encoded protein is CASSQGEQGNQPQHF.